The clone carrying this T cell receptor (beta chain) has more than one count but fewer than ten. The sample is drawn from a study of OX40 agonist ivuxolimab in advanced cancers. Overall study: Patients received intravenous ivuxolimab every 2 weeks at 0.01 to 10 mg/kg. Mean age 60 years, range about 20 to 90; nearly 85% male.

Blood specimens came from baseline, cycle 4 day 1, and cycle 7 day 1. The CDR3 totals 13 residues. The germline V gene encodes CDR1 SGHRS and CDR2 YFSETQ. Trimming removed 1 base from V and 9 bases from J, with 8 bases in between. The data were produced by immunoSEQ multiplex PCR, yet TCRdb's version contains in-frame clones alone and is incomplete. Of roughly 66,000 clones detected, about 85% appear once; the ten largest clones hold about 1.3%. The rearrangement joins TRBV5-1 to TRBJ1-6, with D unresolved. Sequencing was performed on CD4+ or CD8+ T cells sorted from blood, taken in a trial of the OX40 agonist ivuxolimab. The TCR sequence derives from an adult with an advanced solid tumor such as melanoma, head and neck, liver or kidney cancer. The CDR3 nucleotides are TGCGCCAGCAGCTTGACCGGTCCTTCACCCCTCCACTTT. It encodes CASSLTGPSPLHF.